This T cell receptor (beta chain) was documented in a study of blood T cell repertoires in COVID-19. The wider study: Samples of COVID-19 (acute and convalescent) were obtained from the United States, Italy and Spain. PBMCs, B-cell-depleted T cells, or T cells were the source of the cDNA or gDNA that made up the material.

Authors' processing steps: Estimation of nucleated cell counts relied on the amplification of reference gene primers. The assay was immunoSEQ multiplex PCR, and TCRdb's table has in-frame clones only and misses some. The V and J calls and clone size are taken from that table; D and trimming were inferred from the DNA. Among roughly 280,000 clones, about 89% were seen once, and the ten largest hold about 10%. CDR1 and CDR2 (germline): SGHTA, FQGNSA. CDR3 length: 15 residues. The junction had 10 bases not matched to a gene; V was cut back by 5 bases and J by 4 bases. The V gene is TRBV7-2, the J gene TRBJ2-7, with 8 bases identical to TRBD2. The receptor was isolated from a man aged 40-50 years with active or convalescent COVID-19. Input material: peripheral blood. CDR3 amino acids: CASSEALGGGYEQYF. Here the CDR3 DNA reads TGTGCCAGCAGCGAGGCCCTCGGGGGGGGGTACGAGCAGTACTTC.